The 19 T cell receptor beta chains in this list originate from one sample, sequenced in a study of shared clonotypes between healthy human individuals. Profiled with immunoSEQ multiplex PCR; TCRdb holds only in-frame clones, not every one. The sample holds some 2 million clones; over 85% are singletons and the top ten take 1.2%. Only CD45RO-negative cells positively selected for CCR7 counted as naive CD8 cells, so terminally differentiated effector memory CD45RA+ cells were excluded. Sequencing used naive CD8+ T cells sorted from blood. These receptors were taken from a man younger than 35 in good health.

The chain links TRBV29-1 to TRBJ2-1, with D possibly being TRBD2 (6 bases). Trimming shortened V by 6 bases and J by 0 bases, and 15 bases separated the two germline ends. The CDR3 runs 15 residues. Germline assignment: CDR1 SQVTM and CDR2 ANQGSEA. CDR3 bases: TGCAGCGTAGGAGGGTGGGAGATCTCCTACAATGAGCAGTTCTTC. Protein: CSVGGWEISYNEQFF.

V usage is TRBV6-5 and J usage is TRBJ2-7; the D is unclear. V was shortened by 1 base and J by 3 bases, with 7 bases between the two germline ends. The CDR3 sequence is 13 residues long. Germline V lookup: CDR1 MNHEY, CDR2 SVGAGI. The CDR3 DNA follows: TGTGCCAGCAGTTACTATGCAGACTACGAGCAGTACTTC. Protein sequence: CASSYYADYEQYF.

The J gene is TRBJ2-2, the V gene TRBV28; no firm D call. V lost 3 bases and J lost 7, with 3 bases in between. CDR1 is MDHEN, CDR2 SYDVKM, per germline. This CDR3 is built from 11 residues. This CDR3 reads CASSFDGELFF. The CDR3 coding sequence is TGTGCCAGCAGTTTTGACGGGGAGCTGTTTTTT.

V usage is TRBV7-2 and J usage is TRBJ2-3; D perhaps matches TRBD2 (6 bases). This CDR3 is built from 15 residues. CDR1 is SGHTA, CDR2 FQGNSA, per germline. Between the trimmed V and J ends, which lost 1 base and 5 bases, there was a span of 13 bases. CDR3 sequence reads: CASSLGSSDGDTQYF. The CDR3 nucleotides read TGTGCCAGCAGCTTAGGTTCTAGCGACGGAGATACGCAGTATTTT.

This clone was recorded once. The rearrangement joins TRBV5-6 to TRBJ2-1, with a weak D call TRBD2 (6 bases). CDR3 size: 13 residues. The germline gives CDR1 SGHDT, CDR2 YYEEEE. Trimming removed 4 bases from V and 11 bases from J, with 16 bases in between. The CDR3 DNA follows: TGTGCCAGCAGCACAACCCTGGAGGGCAAGCAGTTCTTC. It codes for CASSTTLEGKQFF.

The chain couples TRBV5-1 to TRBJ2-7; 8 nucleotides line up with TRBD1. Trimming removed 4 bases from V and 2 bases from J; junction bases left unmatched: 5. The CDR3 has 14 residues. Germline V CDR1 and CDR2: SGHRS, YFSETQ. The CDR3 region has the DNA TGCGCCAGCAGCGCAATGACAGGGGCCTACGAGCAGTACTTC. Amino acids: CASSAMTGAYEQYF.

With regard to this clone: Other DNA sequences of this sample code for an identical CDR3. The rearrangement uses TRBV5-1 and TRBJ2-7; D may be TRBD1 or TRBD2 (5 bases each). The CDR3 is made up of 12 amino acids. V was trimmed by 1 base and J by 6 bases, leaving 8 bases between them. Per the germline V gene, CDR1 is SGHRS and CDR2 is YFSETQ. As DNA, the CDR3 is TGCGCCAGCAGCTTGTCGGGGACCGAGCAGTACTTC. Its protein product is CASSLSGTEQYF.

CDR3 in DNA: TGTGCCAGCAGCTCACCCTTGACAGAGGGGCTGCCAGATACGCAGTATTTT. It encodes CASSSPLTEGLPDTQYF. The chain carries TRBV13 and TRBJ2-3; D could derive from TRBD1 or TRBD2 (5 bases each). The germline V gene has CDR1 PRHDT and CDR2 FYEKMQ (reference sequence). The CDR3 has 17 amino acids. The V end lost 4 bases, the J end lost 4 bases, and 21 bases lay between the germline ends.

Comment on this clone: This sample includes further DNA sequences coding for the same CDR3. V gene TRBV27 combines with J gene TRBJ2-1; 7 bases fit TRBD1. J lost 6 bases, V lost 0 bases, and 2 bases had no gene match. CDR3 length: 14 residues. Germline CDR1 is MNHEY and CDR2 is SMNVEV (reference sequence). The CDR3 reads CASSLSAGGNEQFF. The CDR3 region has the DNA TGTGCCAGCAGTTTATCTGCAGGGGGCAATGAGCAGTTCTTC.

This rearrangement joins TRBV29-1 to TRBJ1-1; D ambiguous. CDR3 length: 11 residues. V lost 7 bases and J lost 0, with 6 bases in between. Germline V gene lookup returns CDR1 SQVTM and CDR2 ANQGSEA. This CDR3 reads CSASVNTEAFF. The CDR3 DNA follows: TGCAGCGCATCAGTGAACACTGAAGCTTTCTTT.

This chain uses TRBV10-2 with TRBJ2-7; D remains unclear. The V end was cut by 8 bases, the J end by 0 bases, with 11 bases between. Per the germline V gene, CDR1 is WSHSY and CDR2 is SAAADI. This CDR3 has 13 amino acids. The CDR3 spells CASLDPHSYEQYF. CDR3 DNA sequence: TGCGCCAGCCTAGATCCCCACTCCTACGAGCAGTACTTC.

This clone was observed once. The genes are TRBV5-6 and TRBJ2-2; no definite D call. V was pared by 10 bases and J by 0 bases, with 10 bases between. This CDR3 contains 13 residues. The germline V gene encodes CDR1 SGHDT and CDR2 YYEEEE. CDR3 in DNA: TGTGCCGCTACAGAGTCGAACACCGGGGAGCTGTTTTTT. Its translation: CAATESNTGELFF.

The V gene is TRBV9, the J gene TRBJ2-3; 11 positions match TRBD2. The CDR3 sequence is 15 residues long. The ends lost 4 bases at V and 2 bases at J; junction bases unmatched: 3. The germline CDR1 and CDR2 sequences are SGDLS and YYNGEE. CDR3 in DNA: TGTGCCAGCAGCCCTAGCGGGGGGCTCACAGATACGCAGTATTTT. This sequence encodes CASSPSGGLTDTQYF.

The J gene is TRBJ1-1, the V gene TRBV27; TRBD1 aligns across 11 bases. CDR3 length: 15 residues. J gave up 4 bases and V 4 bases, and 5 bases lay outside the gene matches. Germline values: CDR1 MNHEY, CDR2 SMNVEV (reference sequence). CDR3 in DNA: TGTGCCAGCAGTTACGGACAGGGGGCGACCACTGAAGCTTTCTTT. Residues: CASSYGQGATTEAFF.

The chain has TRBV27 and TRBJ1-4; D perhaps matches TRBD1 (5 bases). V was trimmed by 3 bases and J by 8 bases, leaving 13 bases between them. CDR1 is MNHEY and CDR2 is SMNVEV in the germline V gene (reference sequence). The length of the CDR3 is 14 residues. The CDR3 loop is CASSFKGEEEKLFF. CDR3 nucleotide sequence: TGTGCCAGCAGTTTTAAAGGGGAAGAGGAAAAACTGTTTTTT.

V gene TRBV28 combines with J gene TRBJ2-1, with 9 positions matching TRBD1. V shed 6 bases and J 8 bases; nucleotides not matched to a gene: 8. Germline V gives CDR1 MDHEN, CDR2 SYDVKM. The CDR3 consists of 14 residues. CDR3 sequence: CASSRGQGAYEQFF. DNA of the CDR3: TGTGCCAGCAGCCGGGGACAGGGAGCCTATGAGCAGTTCTTC.

The genes are TRBV5-5 and TRBJ1-1; D is undetermined. Germline V lookup: CDR1 SGHKS, CDR2 YYEKEE (reference sequence). CDR3 length equals 14 residues. Trimming took off 4 bases at V and 7 bases at J, with 17 bases between the two ends. The CDR3 region is CASSDVSAWREAFF. For the CDR3, the DNA is TGTGCCAGCAGCGACGTCTCTGCATGGCGTGAAGCTTTCTTT.

The CDR3 spells CASSQVGSISNQPQHF. Here the CDR3 DNA reads TGCGCCAGCAGCCAAGTCGGCAGTATAAGCAATCAGCCCCAGCATTTT. This chain joins TRBV4-1 and TRBJ1-5; D gene ambiguous. Trimming removed 1 base from V and 1 base from J, with 11 bases in between. The CDR3 totals 16 residues. Germline CDR1 MGHRA, CDR2 YSYEKL.

This sequence joins TRBV18 and TRBJ1-1; D not certain. V was cut by 4 bases and J by 6 bases, with 15 bases left in between. CDR1 is KGHSH, CDR2 LQKENI, per germline. CDR3 length: 14 residues. The CDR3 DNA reads as TGTGCCAGCTCACTCGTGGGGTATGGGTCTGAAGCTTTCTTT. Translated, it gives CASSLVGYGSEAFF.